The 5 T cell receptor beta chains below all came from one sample that was sequenced in a study of blood T cell repertoires in COVID-19. Clones were read by immunoSEQ multiplex PCR, and TCRdb kept only the in-frame ones, dropping some. The data show 270,000 or so clones, about nine tenths seen once. What was sequenced was PBMCs or T cells enriched from blood (not recorded which). These receptors originate from a middle-aged woman with acute COVID-19.

This clone was detected once. The chain is built from TRBV30 and TRBJ2-5; D might be TRBD2 (6 bases). The CDR3 extends over 15 amino acids. Trimming took 5 bases from V and 0 from J, leaving 16 bases between them. Per germline, CDR1 GTSNPN and CDR2 SVGIG (reference sequence). The CDR3 region has the DNA TGTGCCTGGGGCGCCGGGACTCCTTACCAAGAGACCCAGTACTTC. Translating gives CAWGAGTPYQETQYF.

The V call is TRBV3-1 (or the pseudogene TRBV3-2), the J call TRBJ1-2; a weak D match, TRBD1 (5 bases). V was shortened by 3 bases and J by 4 bases, with 15 bases between the two germline ends. The CDR3 consists of 15 residues. Germline V gene sequence: CDR1 LGHDT, CDR2 YNNKEL (reference sequence). CDR3 residues: CASSQAVQGTYGYTF. The CDR3 bases are TGTGCCAGCAGCCAGGCCGTCCAGGGCACCTATGGCTACACCTTC.

CDR3 nucleotides: TGTGCCAGCTCACCACGGAGCCGACTCCAAGAGACCCAGTACTTC. Amino acid sequence: CASSPRSRLQETQYF. The chain joins TRBV18 to TRBJ2-5; D is undetermined. The CDR3 loop spans 15 amino acids. Deletions cut 1 base from V and 1 base from J, with 10 bases between. Germline CDR1 KGHSH, CDR2 LQKENI. Supplemented by reference TRBV18 and TRBJ2-5, the full variable domain reads NAGVMQNPRHLVRRRGQEARLRCSPMKGHSHVYWYRQLPEEGLKFMVYLQKENIIDESGMPKERFSAEFPKEGPSILRIQQVVRGDSAAYFCASSPRSRLQETQYFGPGTRLLVL.

This clone was seen only once. The chain employs TRBV19 and TRBJ2-1, with 13 bases matching TRBD2. With V trimmed by 5 bases and J by 4 bases, 14 bases remained unmatched. The CDR3 spans 19 residues. CDR1 is LNHDA and CDR2 is SQIVND in the germline V gene (reference sequence). In DNA, the CDR3 is TGTGCCAGTAGTCCGACTAGCGGGGGGCCCTTTAAGGGGTACAATGAGCAGTTCTTC. Translating it yields CASSPTSGGPFKGYNEQFF.

This rearrangement joins TRBV5-1 to TRBJ1-2; a weak D match, TRBD1 (5 bases). The CDR3 runs 14 residues. V dropped 1 base and J dropped 3 bases, with 10 bases sitting between them. Germline CDR1 is SGHRS and CDR2 is YFSETQ. CDR3 loop: CASSLFGGDYGYTF. CDR3 coding DNA: TGCGCCAGCAGCTTGTTCGGAGGGGACTATGGCTACACCTTC.